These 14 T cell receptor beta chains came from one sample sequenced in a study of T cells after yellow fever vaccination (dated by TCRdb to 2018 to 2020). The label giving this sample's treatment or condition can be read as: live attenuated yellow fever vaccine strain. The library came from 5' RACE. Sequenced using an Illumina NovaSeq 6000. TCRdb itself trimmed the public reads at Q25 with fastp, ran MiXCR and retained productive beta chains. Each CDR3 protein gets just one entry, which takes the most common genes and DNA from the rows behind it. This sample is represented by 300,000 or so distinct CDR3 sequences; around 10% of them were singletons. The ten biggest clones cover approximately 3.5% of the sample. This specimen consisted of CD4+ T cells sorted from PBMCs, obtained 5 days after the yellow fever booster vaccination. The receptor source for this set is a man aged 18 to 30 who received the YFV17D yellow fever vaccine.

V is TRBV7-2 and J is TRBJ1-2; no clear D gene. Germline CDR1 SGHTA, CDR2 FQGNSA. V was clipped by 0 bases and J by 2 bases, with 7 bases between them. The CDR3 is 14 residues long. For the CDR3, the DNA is TGTGCCAGCAGCTTAGCGACCAGCAACTATGGCTACACCTTC. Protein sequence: CASSLATSNYGYTF.

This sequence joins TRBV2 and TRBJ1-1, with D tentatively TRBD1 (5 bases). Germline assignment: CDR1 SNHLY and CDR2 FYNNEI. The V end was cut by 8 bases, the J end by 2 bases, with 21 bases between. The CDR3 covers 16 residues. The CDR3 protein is CASPVAGSHLNTEAFF. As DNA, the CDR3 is TGTGCCAGCCCGGTGGCAGGGTCCCACCTCAACACTGAAGCTTTCTTT. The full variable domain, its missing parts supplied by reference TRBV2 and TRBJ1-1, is EPEVTQTPSHQVTQMGQEVILRCVPISNHLYFYWYRQILGQKVEFLVSFYNNEISEKSEIFDDQFSVERPDGSNFTLKIRSTKLEDSAMYFCASPVAGSHLNTEAFFGQGTRLTVV.

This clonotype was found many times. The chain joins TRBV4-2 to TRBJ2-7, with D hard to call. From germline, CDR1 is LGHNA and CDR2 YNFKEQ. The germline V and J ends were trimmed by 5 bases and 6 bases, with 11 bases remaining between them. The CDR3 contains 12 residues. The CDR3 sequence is CASSYSSGEQYF. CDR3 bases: TGTGCCAGCAGCTATTCGTCGGGCGAGCAGTACTTC.

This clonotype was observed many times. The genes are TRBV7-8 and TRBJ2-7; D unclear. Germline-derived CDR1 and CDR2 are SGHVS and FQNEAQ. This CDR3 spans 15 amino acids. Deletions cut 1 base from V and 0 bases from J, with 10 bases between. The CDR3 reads CASSLESRSSYEQYV. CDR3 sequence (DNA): TGTGCCAGCAGCTTAGAGAGCAGGAGCTCCTACGAGCAGTACGTC.

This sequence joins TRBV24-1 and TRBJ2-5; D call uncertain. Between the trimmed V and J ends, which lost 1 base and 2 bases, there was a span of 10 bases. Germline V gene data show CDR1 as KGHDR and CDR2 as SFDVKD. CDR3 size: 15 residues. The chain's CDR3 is CATSDFVGIQETQYF. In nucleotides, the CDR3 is TGTGCCACCAGTGATTTTGTAGGGATTCAAGAGACCCAGTACTTC.

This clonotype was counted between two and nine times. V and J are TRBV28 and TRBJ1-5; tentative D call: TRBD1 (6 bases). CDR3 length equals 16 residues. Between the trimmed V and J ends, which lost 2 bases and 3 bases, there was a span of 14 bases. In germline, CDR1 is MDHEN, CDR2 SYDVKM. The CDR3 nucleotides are TGTGCCAGCAGTTTAGCGGGGGCATACTACAATCAGCCCCAGCATTTT. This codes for CASSLAGAYYNQPQHF.

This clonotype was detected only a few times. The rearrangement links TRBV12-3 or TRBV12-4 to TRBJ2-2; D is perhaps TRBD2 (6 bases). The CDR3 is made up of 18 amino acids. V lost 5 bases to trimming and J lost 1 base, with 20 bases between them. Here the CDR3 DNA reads TGTGCCAGCAGTCCGATCGGGGGAAGCTTACGGAACACCGGGGAGCTGTTTTTT. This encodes CASSPIGGSLRNTGELFF.

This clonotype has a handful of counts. Written as DNA, the CDR3 is TGTGCCATCAGTGAACAGAACACCGGGGAGCTGTTTTTT. As protein: CAISEQNTGELFF. The rearrangement uses TRBV10-3 and TRBJ2-2; D gene uncertain. The CDR3 consists of 13 residues. The V and J ends lost 3 bases and 1 base respectively, with 3 bases between them. Germline-derived CDR1 and CDR2 are ENHRY and SYGVKD.

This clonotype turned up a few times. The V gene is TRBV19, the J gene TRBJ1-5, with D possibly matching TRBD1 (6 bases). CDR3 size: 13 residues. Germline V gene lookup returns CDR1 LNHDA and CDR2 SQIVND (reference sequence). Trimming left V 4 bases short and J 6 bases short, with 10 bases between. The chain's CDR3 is CASSTRGSQPQHF. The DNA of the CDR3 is TGTGCCAGTAGTACCAGGGGTAGTCAGCCCCAGCATTTT.

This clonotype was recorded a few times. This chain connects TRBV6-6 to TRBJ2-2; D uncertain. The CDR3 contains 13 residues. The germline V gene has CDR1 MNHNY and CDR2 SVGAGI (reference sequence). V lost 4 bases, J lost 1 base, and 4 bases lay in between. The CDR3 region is CASSWVNTGELFF. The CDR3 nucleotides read TGTGCCAGCAGTTGGGTGAACACCGGGGAGCTGTTTTTT.

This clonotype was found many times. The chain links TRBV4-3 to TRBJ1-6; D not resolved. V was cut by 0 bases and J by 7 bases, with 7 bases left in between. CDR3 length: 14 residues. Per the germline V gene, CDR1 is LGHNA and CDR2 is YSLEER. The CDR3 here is CASSQDQANSPLHF. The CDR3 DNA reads TGCGCCAGCAGCCAAGACCAGGCAAATTCACCCCTCCACTTT.

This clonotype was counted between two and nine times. This CDR3 is CASSPRSWNTEAFF. The CDR3 nucleotides read TGTGCCAGCAGCCCACGGTCTTGGAACACTGAAGCTTTCTTT. The genes are TRBV5-6 and TRBJ1-1; D gene ambiguous. The V gene lost 4 bases and the J gene lost 1 base, with 11 bases spanning the gap. This CDR3 is built from 14 residues. The germline gives CDR1 SGHDT, CDR2 YYEEEE.

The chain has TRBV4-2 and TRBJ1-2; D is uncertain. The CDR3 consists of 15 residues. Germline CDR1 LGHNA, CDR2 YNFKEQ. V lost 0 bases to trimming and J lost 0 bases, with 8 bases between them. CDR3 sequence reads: CASSQDLNANYGYTF. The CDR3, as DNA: TGTGCCAGCAGCCAAGATTTAAATGCTAACTATGGCTACACCTTC.

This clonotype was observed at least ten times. The CDR3 loop is CASSVLPGQGLYSYTF. For the CDR3, the DNA is TGTGCCAGCAGCGTACTACCGGGACAGGGATTGTATAGCTACACCTTC. The J gene is TRBJ1-2, the V gene TRBV9; 9 nucleotides line up with TRBD1. J was trimmed by 9 bases and V by 1 base; bases with no gene match: 13. This CDR3 spans 16 amino acids. CDR1 SGDLS and CDR2 YYNGEE come from the germline V gene.